Following are 27 T cell receptor beta chains from one sample sequenced in a study of blood T cell repertoires in COVID-19. Here immunoSEQ multiplex PCR was the method, and the copy in TCRdb shows in-frame clones only, minus some. There are roughly 70,000 clones in the sample; 75% to 95% occur only once, and around 12% lies in the top ten. Source material: peripheral blood. These receptors came from a human donor with active COVID-19. The donor label of this sample is uncertain.

The V and J genes are TRBV19 and TRBJ1-2; possible D gene TRBD1, 5 bases. Deletions cut 3 bases from V and 1 base from J, with 12 bases between. In germline, CDR1 is LNHDA, CDR2 SQIVND (reference sequence). This CDR3 spans 15 amino acids. The CDR3 loop is CASSIQGASNYGYTF. CDR3 DNA sequence: TGTGCCAGTAGTATTCAAGGGGCCAGTAACTATGGCTACACCTTC.

The V gene is TRBV11-1, the J gene TRBJ2-7; tentatively, D is TRBD1 (7 bases). The V gene's germline CDR1 is SGHAT and CDR2 FQDESV (reference sequence). This CDR3 has 15 amino acids. V lost 1 base and J 1 base, leaving 11 bases between the germline ends. The CDR3 reads CASSLETGTSYEQYF. CDR3 bases: TGTGCCAGCAGCTTAGAGACAGGGACTTCCTACGAGCAGTACTTC.

The chain combines TRBV30 with TRBJ2-5; D not resolved. Trimming took off 2 bases at V and 1 base at J, with 8 bases between the two ends. The length of the CDR3 is 13 residues. CDR1 and CDR2 (germline): GTSNPN, SVGIG (reference sequence). In nucleotides, the CDR3 is TGTGCCTGGAGTCTGGGCAGCCAAGAGACCCAGTACTTC. It encodes CAWSLGSQETQYF.

There are a few counts of this clone. CDR3 DNA: TGCGCCAGCAGCCCTCTCGGGGGTCGTCAAAATCAGCCCCAGCATTTT. This sequence encodes CASSPLGGRQNQPQHF. The V call is TRBV4-1, the J call TRBJ1-5; the D gene is possibly TRBD1 (5 bases). The ends were cut back, 4 bases at V and 4 bases at J, with 17 bases in the middle. Per germline, CDR1 MGHRA and CDR2 YSYEKL. CDR3 length equals 16 residues.

The chain recombines TRBV18 with TRBJ2-1, with 13 nucleotides matching TRBD2. Germline-derived CDR1 and CDR2 are KGHSH and LQKENI. The J segment lost 10 bases and the V segment lost 6 bases, leaving 12 bases of the junction unmatched. CDR3 length: 16 amino acids. CDR3 residues: CASSPPKLAGGVEQFF. The CDR3 DNA reads as TGTGCCAGCTCCCCCCCCAAACTAGCGGGAGGGGTGGAGCAGTTCTTC.

The J gene is TRBJ1-1, the V gene TRBV6-5; possibly TRBD1 for D (6 bases). The V and J ends lost 0 bases and 1 base respectively, with 12 bases between them. The CDR3 spans 16 residues. Looked up from germline, CDR1 is MNHEY and CDR2 is SVGAGI. The CDR3 DNA reads TGTGCCAGCAGTTACTCAACAGGGTTCGGGAACACTGAAGCTTTCTTT. Its protein product is CASSYSTGFGNTEAFF.

J is TRBJ1-2 and V is TRBV28; D not resolved. The CDR3 loop spans 11 amino acids. Per the germline V gene, CDR1 is MDHEN and CDR2 is SYDVKM. V lost 10 bases and J lost 8, with 14 bases in between. The CDR3 sequence: CAISSRYGYTF. CDR3 coding DNA: TGTGCCATCTCCTCTCGGTACGGCTACACCTTC.

This clone was detected only a few times. Written as DNA, the CDR3 is TGCGCCAGCTCAAGAGGGCAGGCTAGCTCCTATAATTCACCCCTCCACTTT. It translates to CASSRGQASSYNSPLHF. The chain carries TRBV4-1 and TRBJ1-6; D gene uncertain. V was pared by 8 bases and J by 0 bases, with 17 bases between. Germline V gene lookup returns CDR1 MGHRA and CDR2 YSYEKL. The length of the CDR3 is 17 residues.

V usage is TRBV3-1 (or the pseudogene TRBV3-2) and J usage is TRBJ1-3; maybe TRBD1 (6 bases). The V end was cut by 0 bases, the J end by 5 bases, with 14 bases between. Germline V gene data show CDR1 as LGHDT and CDR2 as YNNKEL (reference sequence). The CDR3 is 16 amino acids. The CDR3 region is CASSQEGGAGRNTIYF. The CDR3 DNA follows: TGTGCCAGCAGCCAAGAGGGGGGGGCAGGGAGAAACACCATATATTTT.

The rearrangement links TRBV28 to TRBJ1-5, with TRBD1 identical over 9 bases. CDR3 length: 16 residues. V was clipped by 5 bases and J by 6 bases; unmatched bases: 11. Germline CDR1 reads MDHEN; CDR2 reads SYDVKM. Here the CDR3 reads CASSKNRGLEGQPQHF. CDR3 in DNA: TGTGCCAGCAGTAAAAACAGGGGGCTCGAAGGTCAGCCCCAGCATTTT.

This clone came up once. J is TRBJ2-5 and V is TRBV6-6, with D maybe TRBD2 (5 bases). Germline-derived CDR1 and CDR2 are MNHNY and SVGAGI (reference sequence). The CDR3 loop spans 18 amino acids. V was shortened by 5 bases and J by 5 bases, with 27 bases between the two germline ends. The CDR3 DNA sequence: TGTGCCAGCAGTCTGTTGAAGTCGGAGGCGGCTCTTCTCGAGACCCAGTACTTC. It specifies CASSLLKSEAALLETQYF.

This clone appeared many times. CDR3 region: CATSDTTVSEKLFF. The DNA of the CDR3 is TGTGCCACCAGTGACACGACAGTATCTGAAAAACTGTTTTTT. V gene TRBV24-1 combines with J gene TRBJ1-4; D might be TRBD1 (5 bases). CDR1 and CDR2 from the germline V gene are KGHDR and SFDVKD. The CDR3 has 14 residues. Trimming left V 4 bases short and J 7 bases short, with 12 bases between.

The V and J genes are TRBV13 and TRBJ2-1; 9 bases agree with TRBD2. CDR3 size: 16 residues. Germline-derived CDR1 and CDR2 are PRHDT and FYEKMQ (reference sequence). With 5 bases clipped from V and 3 bases from J, the junction kept 8 bases outside the gene matches. As DNA, the CDR3 is TGTGCCAGCAGCCCCCCCGGGACTAGCTACTACAATGAGCAGTTCTTC. Residues: CASSPPGTSYYNEQFF.

V and J are TRBV5-1 and TRBJ1-5, with a possible D match to TRBD1 (6 bases). CDR1 SGHRS and CDR2 YFSETQ come from the germline V gene. This CDR3 is 14 amino acids long. V lost 1 base to trimming and J lost 7 bases, with 12 bases between them. The CDR3 bases are TGCGCCAGCAGCTTGCGGGAGGGGGGGCAGCCCCAGCATTTT. Protein sequence: CASSLREGGQPQHF.

The J gene is TRBJ1-2, the V gene TRBV28, with 8 bases aligning to TRBD1. The CDR3 is 12 residues long. The germline V gene encodes CDR1 MDHEN and CDR2 SYDVKM. V lost 5 bases to trimming and J lost 4 bases; unmatched junction nucleotides: 0. CDR3 sequence reads: CASSGQGYGYTF. The CDR3, as DNA: TGTGCCAGCAGTGGACAGGGCTATGGCTACACCTTC.

CDR3 in amino acids: CASSLTGLTGELFF. In DNA, the CDR3 is TGTGCCAGTAGTTTAACAGGGTTGACCGGGGAGCTGTTTTTT. The chain uses TRBV19 and TRBJ2-2; possible D gene TRBD1, 6 bases. Trimming removed 5 bases at V and 5 bases at J, with 12 bases between. Germline values: CDR1 LNHDA, CDR2 SQIVND (reference sequence). The CDR3 runs 14 residues.

This chain joins TRBV27 and TRBJ2-7; D perhaps matches TRBD1 (6 bases). This CDR3 has 16 residues. The germline V and J ends were trimmed by 4 bases and 9 bases, with 25 bases remaining between them. The germline gives CDR1 MNHEY, CDR2 SMNVEV (reference sequence). CDR3 in amino acids: CASSSPGVRTATTQYF. The CDR3 nucleotides read TGTGCCAGCAGTTCTCCCGGAGTTCGGACAGCTACGACGCAGTACTTC.

This sequence joins TRBV28 and TRBJ1-4; 8 bases match TRBD1. This CDR3 has 16 residues. V lost 5 bases, J lost 3 bases, and 8 bases stayed unmatched. The germline V gene encodes CDR1 MDHEN and CDR2 SYDVKM. The CDR3 here is CASSAEPGQANEKLFF. The CDR3, as DNA: TGTGCCAGCAGTGCAGAACCGGGACAGGCTAATGAAAAACTGTTTTTT.

The V call is TRBV20-1, the J call TRBJ1-2; D remains unclear. CDR1 DFQATT and CDR2 SNEGSKA come from the germline V gene (reference sequence). This CDR3 has 9 amino acids. Trimming cost V 6 bases and J 7 bases, with 6 bases left between them. CDR3 DNA: TGCAGTGCCCGGTTTGGCTACACCTTC. It yields the protein CSARFGYTF.

The chain joins TRBV3-1 (or the pseudogene TRBV3-2) to TRBJ2-7; 7 bases line up with TRBD2. The CDR3 length is 15 residues. Germline CDR1 LGHDT, CDR2 YNNKEL (reference sequence). Losses at the gene ends were 0 bases for V and 2 bases for J; bases not matched to a gene: 4. The CDR3 reads CASSQDRLAAYEQYF. The CDR3 nucleotides are TGTGCCAGCAGCCAAGATCGGCTAGCGGCCTACGAGCAGTACTTC.

J is TRBJ1-2 and V is TRBV30; 9 nucleotides align to TRBD1. V lost 5 bases, J lost 3 bases, and 25 bases stayed unmatched. Germline V gives CDR1 GTSNPN, CDR2 SVGIG (reference sequence). This CDR3 contains 20 residues. This CDR3 reads CAWPRQGVVVVTGYDYGYTF. CDR3 in DNA: TGTGCCTGGCCCCGACAGGGGGTGGTTGTTGTAACCGGTTACGACTATGGCTACACCTTC.

The J gene is TRBJ1-5, the V gene TRBV15; D remains ambiguous. The CDR3 consists of 13 residues. Per the germline V gene, CDR1 is LNHNV and CDR2 is YYDKDF (reference sequence). The V end was cut by 5 bases, the J end by 7 bases, with 12 bases between. The CDR3 DNA reads TGTGCCACCAGCGGAAGCGGACGGCAGCCCCAGCATTTT. It yields the protein CATSGSGRQPQHF.

The chain links TRBV25-1 to TRBJ2-7; 14 bases are shared with TRBD2. J gave up 3 bases and V 7 bases, and 5 bases lay outside the gene matches. Germline V gene sequence: CDR1 MGHDK, CDR2 SYGVNS. The CDR3 spans 15 residues. In DNA, the CDR3 is TGTGCCAGCACCGGGACTAGCGGGAGCCTCTACGAGCAGTACTTC. This gives the protein CASTGTSGSLYEQYF.

This rearrangement joins TRBV27 to TRBJ2-3, with D possibly being TRBD1 (5 bases). The CDR3 is 14 residues long. Germline CDR1 is MNHEY and CDR2 is SMNVEV (reference sequence). Trimming pared 8 bases from V and 2 bases from J, leaving 14 bases between. Here the CDR3 reads CASFPQGYTDTQYF. CDR3 sequence (DNA): TGTGCCAGCTTCCCCCAGGGCTACACAGATACGCAGTATTTT.

V and J are TRBV6-5 and TRBJ2-7; 9 bases are shared with TRBD2. V lost 2 bases, J lost 5 bases, and 4 bases stayed unmatched. Germline values: CDR1 MNHEY, CDR2 SVGAGI. This CDR3 spans 14 amino acids. The CDR3 region is CASSYRAGGDEQYF. Written as DNA, the CDR3 is TGTGCCAGCAGTTACCGGGCGGGAGGGGACGAGCAGTACTTC.

The chain uses TRBV6-5 and TRBJ2-1, with 8 bases lining up with TRBD1. V gave up 0 bases and J gave up 3 bases; unmatched junction bases: 4. CDR1 is MNHEY, CDR2 SVGAGI, per germline. The CDR3 has 16 amino acids. DNA for the CDR3: TGTGCCAGCAGTTACTCGAAACAGGGGGTCTACAATGAGCAGTTCTTC. Encoded protein: CASSYSKQGVYNEQFF.

The chain is built from TRBV19 and TRBJ2-7, with a weak D call TRBD2 (6 bases). Germline CDR1 and CDR2: LNHDA and SQIVND (reference sequence). The CDR3 consists of 16 residues. V shed 5 bases and J shed 2 bases, with 19 bases lying between them. CDR3 residues: CASSPRGRQGPYEQYF. Here the CDR3 DNA reads TGTGCCAGTAGTCCCCGTGGGAGGCAGGGACCCTACGAGCAGTACTTC.